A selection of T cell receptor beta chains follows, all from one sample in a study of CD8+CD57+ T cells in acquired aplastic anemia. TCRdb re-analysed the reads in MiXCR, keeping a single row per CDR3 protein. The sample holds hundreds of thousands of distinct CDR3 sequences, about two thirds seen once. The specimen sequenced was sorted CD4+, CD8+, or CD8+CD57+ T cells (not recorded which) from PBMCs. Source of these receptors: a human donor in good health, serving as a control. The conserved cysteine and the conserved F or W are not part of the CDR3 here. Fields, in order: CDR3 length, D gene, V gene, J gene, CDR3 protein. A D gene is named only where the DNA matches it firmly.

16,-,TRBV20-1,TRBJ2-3,SARGPRGEDSNTDTQY
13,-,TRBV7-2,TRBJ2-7,ASSLGGQGVTQHY
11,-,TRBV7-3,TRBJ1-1,ASSLSWGKEAL
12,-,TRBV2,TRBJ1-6,ASSLEGRNPPLH
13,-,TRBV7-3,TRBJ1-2,ASSLSPYGDYGYT
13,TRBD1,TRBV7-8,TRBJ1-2,ASSHPGTDTYGYT
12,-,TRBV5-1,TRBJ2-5,ASSLEGGRQTQY
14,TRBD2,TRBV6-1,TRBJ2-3,ASSCSGGPSTDTQY
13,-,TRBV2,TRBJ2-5,ASSTNDQPQQTGY
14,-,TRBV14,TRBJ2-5,ASSQPVSANGETQY
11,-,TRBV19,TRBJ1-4,ASSGRFYNSLF
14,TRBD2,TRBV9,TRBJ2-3,ASSLLSFGGADTQY
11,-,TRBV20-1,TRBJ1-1,SARDTRDSEAF
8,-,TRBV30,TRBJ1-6,ASKGSPLH
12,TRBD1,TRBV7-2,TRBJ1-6,ASSTGQGSSPHN
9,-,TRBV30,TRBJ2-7,AWIGTGEQY
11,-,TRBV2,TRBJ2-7,ASSKGINSEQY
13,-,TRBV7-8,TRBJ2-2,ASSSERTSTGELF
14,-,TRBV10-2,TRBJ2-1,ASSDTGRYGIYEQF
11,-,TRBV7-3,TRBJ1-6,ASSSGQFWPHT
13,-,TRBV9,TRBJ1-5,ASSASGQGNQPQH
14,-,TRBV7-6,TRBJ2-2,ASSLVRGRNYGYLF
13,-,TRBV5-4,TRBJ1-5,ASSLNQWTNQPQH
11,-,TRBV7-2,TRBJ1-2,ASSSPPLFDYS
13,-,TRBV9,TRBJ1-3,ASSAVQGSGNTIY
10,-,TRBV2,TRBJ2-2,ASSPSAEELF
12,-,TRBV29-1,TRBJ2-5,SVLRGGSGETQY
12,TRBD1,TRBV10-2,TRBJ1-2,ASSEPETGGLYT
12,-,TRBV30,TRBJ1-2,AWRLDRGYYGYT
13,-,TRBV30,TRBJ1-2,AWSVLGRLNDGYT
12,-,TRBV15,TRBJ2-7,ATSRDRRSYEQY
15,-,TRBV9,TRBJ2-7,ASSLYASGTLAYEQH
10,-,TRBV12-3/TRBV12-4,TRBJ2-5,ASSLRQETQY
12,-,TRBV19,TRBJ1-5,ASSITRVGQPQH
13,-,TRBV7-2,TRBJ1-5,ASTMGTGGKRRYH
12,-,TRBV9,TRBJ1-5,ASSARNYGHTFH
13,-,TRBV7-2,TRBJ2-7,ASSPTTDTQYFQY
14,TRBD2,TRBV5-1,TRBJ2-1,ASTTPGGASYNEQF
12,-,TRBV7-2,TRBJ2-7,ASSLNARGYEED
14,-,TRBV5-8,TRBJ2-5,ASSLERSQATETQY
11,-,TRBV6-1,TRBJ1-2,ASSERGTHGYT
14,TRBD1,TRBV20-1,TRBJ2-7,SARVSPRTGDYEQY
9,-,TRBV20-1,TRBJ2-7,SARNRRENY
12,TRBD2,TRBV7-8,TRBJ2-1,ASRPDGGVTEQF